This entry features one T cell receptor (beta chain) sequence. The Seattle patients joined while their infection was active and were tracked longitudinally afterward. This record comes from a study of blood T cell repertoires in COVID-19. Study-level background: In each case, the material was cDNA or gDNA derived from T cells, B-cell-depleted T cells, or PBMCs.

As processed by the authors: From reference gene primer amplification, estimates of nucleated cell counts were derived. Using immunoSEQ multiplex PCR, the repertoire was profiled, and TCRdb retains in-frame clones only, with some absent. V and J calls and clone size are as listed in that table; D and trimming were resolved from the DNA. This sample carries roughly 100,000 clones, about three quarters of them seen once, and the ten largest clones take more than 5%. Sequenced: peripheral blood. The receptor's source is an older man with COVID-19, enrolled during active disease.

The CDR3 coding sequence is TGTGCCAGCATCAGTAGCGGGAGAGGGACCGGGGAGCTGTTTTTT. It specifies CASISSGRGTGELFF. The V and J genes are TRBV7-9 and TRBJ2-2, with TRBD2 identical over 9 bases. There are 15 residues in the CDR3. Germline lookup yields CDR1 SEHNR and CDR2 FQNEAQ (reference sequence). The ends lost 7 bases at V and 5 bases at J; junction bases unmatched: 8.